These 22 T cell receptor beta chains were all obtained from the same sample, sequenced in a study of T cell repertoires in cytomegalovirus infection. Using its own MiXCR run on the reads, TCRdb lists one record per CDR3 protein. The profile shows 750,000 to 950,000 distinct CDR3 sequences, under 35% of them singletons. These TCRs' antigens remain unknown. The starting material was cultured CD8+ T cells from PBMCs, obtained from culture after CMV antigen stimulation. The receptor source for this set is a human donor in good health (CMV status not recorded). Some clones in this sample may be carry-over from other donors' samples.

The CDR3 DNA reads TGTGCCAGCAGTTTATACGGGACAGGGGACCCTAACACCGGGGAGCTGTTTTTT. Protein: CASSLYGTGDPNTGELFF. J is TRBJ2-2 and V is TRBV27; 10 positions agree with TRBD1. The germline gives CDR1 MNHEY, CDR2 SMNVEV (reference sequence). The CDR3 loop spans 18 amino acids. V shed 1 base and J 2 bases; nucleotides not matched to a gene: 7.

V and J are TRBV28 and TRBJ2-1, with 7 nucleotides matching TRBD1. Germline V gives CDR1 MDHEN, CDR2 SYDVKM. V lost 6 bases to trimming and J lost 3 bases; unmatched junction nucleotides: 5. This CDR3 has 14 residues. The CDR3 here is CASRTGNRYNEQFF. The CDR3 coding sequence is TGTGCCAGCAGGACAGGGAACCGCTACAATGAGCAGTTCTTC.

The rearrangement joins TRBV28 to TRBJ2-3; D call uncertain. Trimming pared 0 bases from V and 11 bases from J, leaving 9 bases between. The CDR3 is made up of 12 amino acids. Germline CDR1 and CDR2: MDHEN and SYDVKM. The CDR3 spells CASSLWAAKQYF. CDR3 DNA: TGTGCCAGCAGTTTATGGGCGGCGAAGCAGTATTTT.

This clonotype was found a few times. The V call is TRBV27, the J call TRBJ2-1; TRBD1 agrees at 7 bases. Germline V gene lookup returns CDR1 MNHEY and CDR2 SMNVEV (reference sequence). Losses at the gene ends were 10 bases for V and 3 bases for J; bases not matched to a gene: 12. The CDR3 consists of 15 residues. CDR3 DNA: TGTGCCATTTCGAGACAGGGAAGCTTCTACAATGAGCAGTTCTTC. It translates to CAISRQGSFYNEQFF.

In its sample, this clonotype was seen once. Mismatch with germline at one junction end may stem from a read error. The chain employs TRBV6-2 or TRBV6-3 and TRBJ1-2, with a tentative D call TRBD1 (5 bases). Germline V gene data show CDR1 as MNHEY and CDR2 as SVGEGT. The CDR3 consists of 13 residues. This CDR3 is CASSFSGTEMQPF. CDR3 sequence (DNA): TGTGCCAGCAGCTTTTCCGGGACCGAGATGCAACCCTTC.

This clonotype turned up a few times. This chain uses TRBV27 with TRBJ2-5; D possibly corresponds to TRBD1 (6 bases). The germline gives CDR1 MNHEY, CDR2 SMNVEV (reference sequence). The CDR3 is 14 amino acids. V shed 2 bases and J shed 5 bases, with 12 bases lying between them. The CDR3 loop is CASSLTSQGETQYF. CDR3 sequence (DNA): TGTGCCAGCAGTTTAACCTCTCAGGGGGAGACCCAGTACTTC.

This CDR3 is CASSPTGKTEAFF. The CDR3, as DNA: TGTGCCAGCAGCCCGACAGGGAAAACTGAAGCTTTCTTT. The chain is built from TRBV7-9 and TRBJ1-1, with TRBD1 matching over 7 bases. Germline V CDR1 and CDR2: SEHNR, FQNEAQ (reference sequence). The junction had 5 bases not matched to a gene; V was cut back by 5 bases and J by 5 bases. The length of the CDR3 is 13 residues.

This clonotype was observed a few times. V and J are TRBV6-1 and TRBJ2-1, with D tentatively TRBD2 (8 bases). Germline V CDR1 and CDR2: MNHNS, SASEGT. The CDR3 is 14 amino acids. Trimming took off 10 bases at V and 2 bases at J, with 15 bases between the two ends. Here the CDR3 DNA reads TGTGCCACCGGGGGGGACAGCCCCTACAATGAGCAGTTCTTC. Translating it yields CATGGDSPYNEQFF.

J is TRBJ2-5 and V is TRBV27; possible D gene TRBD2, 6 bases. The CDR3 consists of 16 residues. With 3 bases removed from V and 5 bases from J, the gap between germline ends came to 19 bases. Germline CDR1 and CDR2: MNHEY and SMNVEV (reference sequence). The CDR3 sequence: CASSFGGTPVMETQYF. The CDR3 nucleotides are TGTGCCAGCAGTTTCGGCGGGACTCCAGTAATGGAGACCCAGTACTTC.

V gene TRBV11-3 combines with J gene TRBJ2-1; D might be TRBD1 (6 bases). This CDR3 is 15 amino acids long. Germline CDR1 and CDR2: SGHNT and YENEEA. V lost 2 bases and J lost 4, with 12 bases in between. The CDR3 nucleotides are TGTGCCAGCAGCTTATCGGGACAAGATTACAATGAGCAGTTCTTC. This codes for CASSLSGQDYNEQFF.

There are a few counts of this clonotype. CDR3: CASSQGTGTYNEQFF. CDR3 bases: TGCGCCAGCAGCCAAGGAACCGGAACCTACAATGAGCAGTTCTTC. The chain combines TRBV4-1 with TRBJ2-1; unclear D gene. This CDR3 contains 15 residues. Trimming pared 1 base from V and 2 bases from J, leaving 9 bases between. The germline CDR1 and CDR2 sequences are MGHRA and YSYEKL.

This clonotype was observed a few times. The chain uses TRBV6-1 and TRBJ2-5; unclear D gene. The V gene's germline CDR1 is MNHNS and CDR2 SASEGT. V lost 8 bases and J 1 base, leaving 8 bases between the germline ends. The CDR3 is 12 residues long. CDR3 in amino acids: CASEEGQETQYF. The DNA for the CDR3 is TGTGCCAGCGAGGAAGGCCAAGAGACCCAGTACTTC.

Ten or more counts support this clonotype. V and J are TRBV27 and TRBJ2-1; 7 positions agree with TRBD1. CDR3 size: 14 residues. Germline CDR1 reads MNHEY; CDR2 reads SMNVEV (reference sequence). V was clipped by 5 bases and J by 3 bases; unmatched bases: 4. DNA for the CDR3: TGTGCCAGCAGTCGACAGGGAAGCTACAATGAGCAGTTCTTC. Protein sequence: CASSRQGSYNEQFF.

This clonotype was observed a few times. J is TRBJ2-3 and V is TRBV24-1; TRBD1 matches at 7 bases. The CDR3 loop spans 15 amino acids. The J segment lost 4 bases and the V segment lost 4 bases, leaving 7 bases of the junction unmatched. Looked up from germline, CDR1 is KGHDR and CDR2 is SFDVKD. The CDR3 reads CATSERDSWPDTQYF. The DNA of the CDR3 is TGTGCCACCAGTGAACGGGACAGTTGGCCAGATACGCAGTATTTT.

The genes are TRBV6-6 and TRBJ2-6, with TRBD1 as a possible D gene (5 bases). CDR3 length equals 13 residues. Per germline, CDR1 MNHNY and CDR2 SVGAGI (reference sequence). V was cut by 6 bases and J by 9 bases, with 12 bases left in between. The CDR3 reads CASRFRQYNVLTF. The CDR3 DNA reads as TGTGCCAGCAGGTTCAGACAGTACAACGTCCTGACTTTC.

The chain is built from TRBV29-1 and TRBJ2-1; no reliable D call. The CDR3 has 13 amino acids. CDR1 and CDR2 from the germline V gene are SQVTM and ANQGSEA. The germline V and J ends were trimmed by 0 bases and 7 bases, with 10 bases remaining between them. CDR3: CSVEDLWGNEQFF. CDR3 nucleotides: TGCAGCGTTGAAGATCTATGGGGAAATGAGCAGTTCTTC.

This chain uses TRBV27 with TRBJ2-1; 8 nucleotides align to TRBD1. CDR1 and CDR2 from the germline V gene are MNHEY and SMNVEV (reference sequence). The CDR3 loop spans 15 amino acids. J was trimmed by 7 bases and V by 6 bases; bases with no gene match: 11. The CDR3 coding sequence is TGTGCCAGCAGCCCCCTGGCAGGGGGCATGAATGAGCAGTTCTTC. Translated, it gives CASSPLAGGMNEQFF.

The CDR3 here is CASRNATGRGSETEAFF. The CDR3 DNA follows: TGTGCCAGTAGAAACGCGACAGGTAGGGGATCGGAAACTGAAGCTTTCTTT. The chain couples TRBV19 to TRBJ1-1, with a tentative D call TRBD1 (6 bases). This CDR3 has 17 amino acids. Per the germline V gene, CDR1 is LNHDA and CDR2 is SQIVND (reference sequence). Deletions cut 6 bases from V and 5 bases from J, with 25 bases between.

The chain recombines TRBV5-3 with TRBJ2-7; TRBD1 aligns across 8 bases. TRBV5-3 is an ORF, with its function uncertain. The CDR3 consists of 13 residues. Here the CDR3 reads CASSFSDRDEQYV. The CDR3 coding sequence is TGTGCCAGCAGCTTTTCGGACAGGGACGAGCAGTACGTC.

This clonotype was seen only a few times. The CDR3 nucleotides are TGTGCCAGTAGTATAGCAGGACAGGGCTACAATGAGCAGTTCTTC. It specifies CASSIAGQGYNEQFF. The V and J genes are TRBV19 and TRBJ2-1, with 8 bases lining up with TRBD1. Trimming took 1 base from V and 3 from J; bases not matched to a gene: 2. Germline V gives CDR1 LNHDA, CDR2 SQIVND (reference sequence). CDR3 size: 15 residues.

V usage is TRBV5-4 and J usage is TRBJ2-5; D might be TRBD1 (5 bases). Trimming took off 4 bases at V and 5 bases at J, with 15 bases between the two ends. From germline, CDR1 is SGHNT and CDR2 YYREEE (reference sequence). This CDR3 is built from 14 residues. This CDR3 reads CASSPTGARETQYF. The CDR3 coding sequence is TGTGCCAGCAGCCCGACTGGGGCCAGGGAGACCCAGTACTTC. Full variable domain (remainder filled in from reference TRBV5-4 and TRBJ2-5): ETGVTQSPTHLIKTRGQQVTLRCSSQSGHNTVSWYQQALGQGPQFIFQYYREEENGRGNFPPRFSGLQFPNYSSELNVNALELDDSALYLCASSPTGARETQYFGPGTRLLVL.

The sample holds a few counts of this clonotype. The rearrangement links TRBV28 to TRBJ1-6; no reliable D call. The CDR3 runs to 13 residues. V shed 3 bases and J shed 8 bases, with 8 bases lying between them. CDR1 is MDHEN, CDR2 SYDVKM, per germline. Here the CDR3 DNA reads TGTGCCAGCAGTTTCTACGGGGATTCACCCCTCCACTTT. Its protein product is CASSFYGDSPLHF.